This T cell receptor (beta chain) was captured in a study of T cell repertoires in cytomegalovirus infection. Study as a whole: HLA-B-restricted CMV epitopes that are well studied, plus recently identified HLA-C-restricted ones, were used by the study. Based on public TCR beta signatures, there were indications of CMV infection and of a matching HLA type.

Study-level points and caveats: People with CMV and the relevant HLA were identified by cumulative public TCR beta family frequency. The ex vivo response was dominated by HLA-C-restricted CMV-specific TCR beta clonotypes.

MiXCR, run by TCRdb on the reads, gives a single entry per CDR3 protein. The sample includes hundreds of thousands of distinct CDR3 sequences, 25% to 35% seen only once; the top ten take around 20%. This clonotype was picked up a small number of times. As yet, its antigen is unknown. Trimming took 5 bases from V and 0 from J; bases not matched to a gene: 13. Per germline, CDR1 SGHTA and CDR2 FQGNSA. The CDR3 is 20 residues long. This TCR derives from a human donor in good health (CMV status not recorded). Some clones in this sample may be carry-over from other donors' samples. V and J are TRBV7-2 and TRBJ1-6; 10 nucleotides line up with TRBD1. The starting material was cultured PBMCs, obtained from culture after CMV antigen stimulation. In DNA, the CDR3 is TGTGCCAGCAGCCCTACCCGGGACAGGGGCTCCGTCTCCTATAATTCACCCCTCCACTTT. This translates into CASSPTRDRGSVSYNSPLHF.